This is a list of T cell receptor beta chains from one sample in a study of T cell repertoires in aging, cancer and after chemotherapy. TCRdb recomputed calls from the multiplex PCR reads with MiXCR, one row per CDR3 protein. The data hold around 13,000 distinct CDR3 sequences, with roughly a quarter observed a single time. Sequenced: blood. The receptors were gathered from a human donor with a blood cancer. The CDR3 runs from the conserved cysteine through the conserved F or W. D genes are given only for firm matches. Rows give clone size only sometimes, using once, few, many, or a class for an expanded clone.

CDR3 length	clone size	V gene	J gene	D gene	CDR3 DNA	CDR3 protein
15	once	TRBV20-1	TRBJ1-5	.	TGCAGTGCTACCACAGGGCTCGGGGGCAATCAGCCCCAGCATTTT	CSATTGLGGNQPQHF
17	few	TRBV4-3	TRBJ2-3	TRBD1	TGCGCCAGCAGCCAAGATATGGCAGGGGGCTGGTCAGATACGCAGTATTTT	CASSQDMAGGWSDTQYF
13	medium-sized	TRBV6-1	TRBJ2-5	.	TGTGCCAGCAGTGTGGCAAGCCAAGAGACCCAGTACTTC	CASSVASQETQYF
12	medium-sized	TRBV29-1	TRBJ2-1	.	TGCAGCGTTGAAGGGGACCCCCATGAGCAGTTCTTC	CSVEGDPHEQFF
14	few	TRBV5-1	TRBJ2-1	.	TGTGCCAGCAGCCAAGGAGGCTCCTACAATGAGCAGTTCTTC	CASSQGGSYNEQFF
17	medium-sized	TRBV19	TRBJ2-1	TRBD2	TGTGCCAGTAGTATCCCGCCCGGGACTAGCGGGAGAAGTGAGCAGTTCTTC	CASSIPPGTSGRSEQFF
15	.	TRBV7-2	TRBJ2-7	.	TGTGCCAGCAGCTTAGGTTTGCAGGTTAACCACGAGCAGTACTTC	CASSLGLQVNHEQYF
19	.	TRBV11-2	TRBJ2-2	TRBD2	TGTGCCAGCAGCCGTGACGCCCTGGGGGGGTCGGCGAACACCGGGGAGCTGTTTTTT	CASSRDALGGSANTGELFF
16	medium-sized	TRBV18	TRBJ2-6	.	TGTGCCAGCTCAGCAGTCGGGAGTTCAGGGGCCAACGTCCTGACTTTC	CASSAVGSSGANVLTF
13	few	TRBV15	TRBJ1-5	.	TGTGCCACAGGGGCGAAAATCAATCAGCCCCAGCATTTT	CATGAKINQPQHF
15	medium-sized	TRBV19	TRBJ1-5	.	TGTGCCAGTAGTAATCCGCAGCTTAGCAATCAGCCCCAGCATTTT	CASSNPQLSNQPQHF
14	medium-sized	TRBV10-3	TRBJ2-3	.	TGTGCCATCAGGCGGCGGGGAAGCACAGATACGCAGTATTTT	CAIRRRGSTDTQYF
15	.	TRBV19	TRBJ2-5	.	TGTGCCAGTAGGCCTAGGGACGGGGTTGGGGAGACCCAGTACTTC	CASRPRDGVGETQYF
13	medium-sized	TRBV7-6	TRBJ2-5	.	TGTGCCAGCAGCTTAGATGTCGGGGAGACCCAGTACTTC	CASSLDVGETQYF
14	many	TRBV19	TRBJ1-1	.	TGTGCCAGCACTCTGTTGGCCCCGAACACTGAAGCTTTCTTT	CASTLLAPNTEAFF
15	few	TRBV5-1	TRBJ2-1	TRBD2	TGCGCCAGCAGCTTGGCTGGCAGCGGGAAAAATGAGCAGTTCTTC	CASSLAGSGKNEQFF
14	medium-sized	TRBV27	TRBJ2-1	.	TGTGCCAGCAGTTCGAGGAAATCCTACAATGAGCAGTTCTTC	CASSSRKSYNEQFF
13	many	TRBV12-3/TRBV12-4	TRBJ1-2	TRBD1	TGTGCCAGCAGTTCCCCGACAGGGCCCGGCTACACCTTC	CASSSPTGPGYTF
13	many	TRBV6-4	TRBJ2-1	.	TGTGCCAGCAGTGACCGGGACAACAATGAGCAGTTCTTC	CASSDRDNNEQFF
16	many	TRBV6-2/TRBV6-3	TRBJ2-3	.	TGTGCCAGCAGTTACTCGATTACCCCGCACACAGATACGCAGTATTTT	CASSYSITPHTDTQYF
17	.	TRBV6-5	TRBJ2-3	TRBD2	TGTGCCATCAGCCAACCCTCAGCGGGGTCGTCCGTCAATACGCAGTATTTT	CAISQPSAGSSVNTQYF
15	medium-sized	TRBV13	TRBJ2-1	.	TGTGCCAGCAGCTTACGGGGTGGCTCCTACAATGAGCAGTTCTTC	CASSLRGGSYNEQFF
18	few	TRBV6-4	TRBJ2-3	TRBD2	TGTGCCAGCAGTGAAGCCGGGACTAGCGGGGGAGGCACAGATACGCAGTATTTT	CASSEAGTSGGGTDTQYF